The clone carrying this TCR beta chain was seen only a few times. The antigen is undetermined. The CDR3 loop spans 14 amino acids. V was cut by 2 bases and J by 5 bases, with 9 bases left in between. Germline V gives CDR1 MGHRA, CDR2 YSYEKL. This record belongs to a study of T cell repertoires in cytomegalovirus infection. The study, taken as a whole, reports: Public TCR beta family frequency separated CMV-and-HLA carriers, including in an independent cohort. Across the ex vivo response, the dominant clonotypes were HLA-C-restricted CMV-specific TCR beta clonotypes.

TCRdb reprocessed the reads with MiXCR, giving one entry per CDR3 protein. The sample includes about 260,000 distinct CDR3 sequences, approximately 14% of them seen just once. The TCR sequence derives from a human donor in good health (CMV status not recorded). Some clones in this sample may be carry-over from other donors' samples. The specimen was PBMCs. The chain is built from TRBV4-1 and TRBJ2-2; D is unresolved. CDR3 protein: CASSQPDGTGELFF. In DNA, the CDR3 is TGCGCCAGCAGCCAACCCGACGGAACCGGGGAGCTGTTTTTT.